A single sample is the source of the 12 T cell receptor beta chains below, sequenced in a study of shared clonotypes between healthy human individuals. Data came from immunoSEQ multiplex PCR; TCRdb stores just in-frame clones and leaves some out. The sample includes roughly 1,500,000 clones, 98% of them seen just once. The sample consisted of naive CD4+ T cells sorted from blood. Subset in this sample: CD45RA+ positively selected. These receptors were obtained from a man under 40 in good health.

The chain couples TRBV18 to TRBJ1-3; D call uncertain. The CDR3 has 18 residues. The germline CDR1 and CDR2 sequences are KGHSH and LQKENI. The V end lost 5 bases, the J end lost 0 bases, and 20 bases lay between the germline ends. The CDR3 loop is CASSLRTVFEYSGNTIYF. The CDR3 region has the DNA TGTGCCAGCTCATTAAGGACCGTTTTTGAGTACTCTGGAAACACCATATATTTT.

This chain uses TRBV11-2 with TRBJ2-1; TRBD2 is a possible D gene (6 bases). Trimming took off 0 bases at V and 15 bases at J, with 15 bases between the two ends. There are 13 residues in the CDR3. CDR1 and CDR2 (germline): SGHAT, FQNNGV. DNA for the CDR3: TGTGCCAGCAGCTTAGATCGGGGGTTCGAGGGGTTCTTC. Translating gives CASSLDRGFEGFF.

This chain joins TRBV7-3 and TRBJ2-1; TRBD2 matches at 7 bases. The CDR3 runs to 15 residues. With 5 bases clipped from V and 2 bases from J, the junction kept 6 bases outside the gene matches. CDR1 SGHTA and CDR2 FQGTGA come from the germline V gene. The CDR3 here is CASSGTSDPYNEQFF. CDR3 DNA sequence: TGTGCCAGCAGCGGCACTAGCGACCCCTACAATGAGCAGTTCTTC.

The sample holds one count of this clone. The chain joins TRBV4-3 to TRBJ2-1; maybe TRBD2 (5 bases). V lost 1 base and J 3 bases, leaving 10 bases between the germline ends. From germline, CDR1 is LGHNA and CDR2 YSLEER. The CDR3 totals 15 residues. The CDR3 DNA follows: TGCGCCAGCAGCCAAGCCCGGACTGTCTACAATGAGCAGTTCTTC. This codes for CASSQARTVYNEQFF.

The rearrangement uses TRBV7-3 and TRBJ2-7, with 10 bases fitting TRBD1. V shed 0 bases and J 1 base; nucleotides not matched to a gene: 6. This CDR3 is 17 amino acids long. Germline values: CDR1 SGHTA, CDR2 FQGTGA. CDR3 coding DNA: TGTGCCAGCAGCTTAACCGGGACAGGGGTCAATTCCTACGAGCAGTACTTC. This gives the protein CASSLTGTGVNSYEQYF.

V and J are TRBV5-1 and TRBJ2-3; TRBD1 agrees at 10 bases. The CDR3 consists of 14 residues. V gave up 9 bases and J gave up 3 bases; unmatched junction bases: 7. Germline-derived CDR1 and CDR2 are SGHRS and YFSETQ. Here the CDR3 DNA reads TGCGCCACCGGGACAGGGGTAACGACAGATACGCAGTATTTT. This gives the protein CATGTGVTTDTQYF.

This clone was observed a single time. The chain employs TRBV15 and TRBJ2-2; 8 positions match TRBD2. The CDR3 sequence is 17 residues long. Per the germline V gene, CDR1 is LNHNV and CDR2 is YYDKDF (reference sequence). The V gene end was trimmed by 0 bases and the J gene end by 6 bases; junction bases not matched to a gene: 9. Here the CDR3 DNA reads TGTGCCACCAGCAGAGATAAGCTAGCGGGTTCTCCCGGGGAGCTGTTTTTT. Residues: CATSRDKLAGSPGELFF.

The genes are TRBV28 and TRBJ2-5; D is uncertain. Trimming took off 3 bases at V and 1 base at J, with 9 bases between the two ends. Germline V gives CDR1 MDHEN, CDR2 SYDVKM. This CDR3 comprises 14 residues. CDR3 sequence: CASSFLGPQETQYF. Here the CDR3 DNA reads TGTGCCAGCAGTTTTCTAGGCCCCCAAGAGACCCAGTACTTC.

The CDR3 loop reads CASSRQGAGELFF. The DNA of the CDR3 is TGCGCCAGCAGCCGACAGGGTGCCGGGGAGCTGTTTTTT. The V call is TRBV4-3, the J call TRBJ2-2; 7 bases align to TRBD1. The trim removed 4 bases at V and 6 bases at J, leaving 2 bases unmatched. Germline V gene data show CDR1 as LGHNA and CDR2 as YSLEER. CDR3 length equals 13 residues.

The rearrangement uses TRBV9 and TRBJ1-1; D gene ambiguous. Trimming removed 0 bases at V and 1 base at J, with 7 bases between. Per germline, CDR1 SGDLS and CDR2 YYNGEE. The CDR3 length is 14 residues. The CDR3 spells CASSVEVENTEAFF. As DNA, the CDR3 is TGTGCCAGCAGCGTAGAGGTGGAGAACACTGAAGCTTTCTTT. Full variable domain (remainder filled in from reference TRBV9 and TRBJ1-1): DSGVTQTPKHLITATGQRVTLRCSPRSGDLSVYWYQQSLDQGLQFLIQYYNGEERAKGNILERFSAQQFPDLHSELNLSSLELGDSALYFCASSVEVENTEAFFGQGTRLTVV.

V and J are TRBV28 and TRBJ1-5; D might be TRBD1 (6 bases). The CDR3 covers 15 residues. CDR1 is MDHEN and CDR2 is SYDVKM in the germline V gene. Trimming took 10 bases from V and 0 from J, leaving 16 bases between them. CDR3 loop: CATAPGGHSNQPQHF. Here the CDR3 DNA reads TGTGCCACCGCCCCTGGGGGACATAGCAATCAGCCCCAGCATTTT.

The chain is built from TRBV19 and TRBJ2-7; no clear D gene. Trimming shortened V by 5 bases and J by 4 bases, and 15 bases separated the two germline ends. The CDR3 totals 14 residues. Germline assignment: CDR1 LNHDA and CDR2 SQIVND (reference sequence). CDR3 residues: CASSVGVPSYEQYF. The DNA of the CDR3 is TGTGCCAGTAGTGTGGGCGTTCCATCGTACGAGCAGTACTTC.